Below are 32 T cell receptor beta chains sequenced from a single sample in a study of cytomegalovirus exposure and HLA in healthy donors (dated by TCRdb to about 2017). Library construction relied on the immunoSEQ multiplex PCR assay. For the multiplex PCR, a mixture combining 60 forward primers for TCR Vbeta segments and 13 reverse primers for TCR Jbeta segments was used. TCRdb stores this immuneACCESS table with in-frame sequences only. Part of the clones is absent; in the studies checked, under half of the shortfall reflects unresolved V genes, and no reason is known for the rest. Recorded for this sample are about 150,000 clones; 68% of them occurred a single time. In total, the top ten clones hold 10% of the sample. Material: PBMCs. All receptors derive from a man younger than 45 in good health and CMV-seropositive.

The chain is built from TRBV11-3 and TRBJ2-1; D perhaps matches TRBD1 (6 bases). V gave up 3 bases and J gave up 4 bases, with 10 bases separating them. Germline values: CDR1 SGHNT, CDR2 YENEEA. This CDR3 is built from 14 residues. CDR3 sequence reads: CASSLDSQYNEQFF. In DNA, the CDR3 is TGTGCCAGCAGCTTGGACAGTCAATACAATGAGCAGTTCTTC.

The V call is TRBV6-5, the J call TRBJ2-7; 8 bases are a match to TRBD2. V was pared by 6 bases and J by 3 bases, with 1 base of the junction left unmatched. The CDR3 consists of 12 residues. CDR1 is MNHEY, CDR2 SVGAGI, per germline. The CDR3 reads CASSRGGYEQYF. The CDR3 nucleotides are TGTGCCAGCAGCCGGGGGGGCTACGAGCAGTACTTC.

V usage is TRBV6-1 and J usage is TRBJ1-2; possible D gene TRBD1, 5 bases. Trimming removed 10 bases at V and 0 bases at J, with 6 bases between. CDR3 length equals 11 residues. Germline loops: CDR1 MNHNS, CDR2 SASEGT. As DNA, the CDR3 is TGTGCCACGACAGCTAACTATGGCTACACCTTC. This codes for CATTANYGYTF.

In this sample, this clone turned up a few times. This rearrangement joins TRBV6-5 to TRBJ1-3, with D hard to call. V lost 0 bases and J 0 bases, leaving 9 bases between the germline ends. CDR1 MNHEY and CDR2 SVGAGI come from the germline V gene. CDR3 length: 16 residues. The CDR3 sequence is CASSYSRSLSGNTIYF. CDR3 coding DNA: TGTGCCAGCAGTTACTCTAGATCCCTCTCTGGAAACACCATATATTTT.

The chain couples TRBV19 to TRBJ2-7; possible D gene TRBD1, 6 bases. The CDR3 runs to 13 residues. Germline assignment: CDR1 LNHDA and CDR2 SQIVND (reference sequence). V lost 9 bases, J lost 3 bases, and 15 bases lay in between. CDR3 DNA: TGTGCCAGCATAGACAGGATAAACTACGAGCAGTACTTC. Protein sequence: CASIDRINYEQYF.

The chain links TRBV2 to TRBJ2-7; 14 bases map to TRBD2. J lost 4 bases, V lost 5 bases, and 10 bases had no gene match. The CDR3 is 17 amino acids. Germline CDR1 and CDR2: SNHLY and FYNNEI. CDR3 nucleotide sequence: TGTGCCAGCAGTTTAGGGACTAGCGGGAGAGATGGGTACGAGCAGTACTTC. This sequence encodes CASSLGTSGRDGYEQYF. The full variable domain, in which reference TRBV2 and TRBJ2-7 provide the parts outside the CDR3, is EPEVTQTPSHQVTQMGQEVILRCVPISNHLYFYWYRQILGQKVEFLVSFYNNEISEKSEIFDDQFSVERPDGSNFTLKIRSTKLEDSAMYFCASSLGTSGRDGYEQYFGPGTRLTVT.

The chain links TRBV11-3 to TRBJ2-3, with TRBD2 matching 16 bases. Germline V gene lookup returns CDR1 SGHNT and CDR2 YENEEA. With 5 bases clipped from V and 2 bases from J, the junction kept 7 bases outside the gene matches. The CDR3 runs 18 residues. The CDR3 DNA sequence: TGTGCCAGCAGCCCCGGGACTAGCGGGAGGGGGATCACAGATACGCAGTATTTT. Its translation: CASSPGTSGRGITDTQYF.

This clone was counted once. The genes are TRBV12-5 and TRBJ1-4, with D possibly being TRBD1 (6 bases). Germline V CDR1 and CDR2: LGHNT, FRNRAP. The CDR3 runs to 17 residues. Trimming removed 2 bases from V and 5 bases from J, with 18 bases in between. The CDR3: CASGLKPGQTNNEKLFF. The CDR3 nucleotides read TGTGCTAGTGGTTTGAAACCCGGACAGACTAACAATGAAAAACTGTTTTTT.

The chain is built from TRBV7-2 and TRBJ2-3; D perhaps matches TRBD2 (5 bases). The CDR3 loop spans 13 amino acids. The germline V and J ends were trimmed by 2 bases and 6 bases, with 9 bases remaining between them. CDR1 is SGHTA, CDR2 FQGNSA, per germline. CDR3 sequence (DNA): TGTGCCAGCAGCTTAACTAGGATGGATACGCAGTATTTT. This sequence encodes CASSLTRMDTQYF. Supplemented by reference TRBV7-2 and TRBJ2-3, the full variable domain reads GAGVSQSPSNKVTEKGKDVELRCDPISGHTALYWYRQSLGQGLEFLIYFQGNSAPDKSGLPSDRFSAERTGGSVSTLTIQRTQQEDSAVYLCASSLTRMDTQYFGPGTRLTVL.

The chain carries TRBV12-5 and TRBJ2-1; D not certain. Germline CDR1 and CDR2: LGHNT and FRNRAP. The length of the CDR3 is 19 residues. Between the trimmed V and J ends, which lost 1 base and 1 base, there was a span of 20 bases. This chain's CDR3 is CASGLGLDPAKMSYNEQFF. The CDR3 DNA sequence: TGTGCTAGTGGTTTGGGACTCGACCCCGCGAAGATGTCCTACAATGAGCAGTTCTTC.

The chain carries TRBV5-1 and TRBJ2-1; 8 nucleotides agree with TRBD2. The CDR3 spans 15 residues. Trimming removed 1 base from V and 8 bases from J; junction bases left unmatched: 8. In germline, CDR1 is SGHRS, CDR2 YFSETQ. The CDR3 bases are TGCGCCAGCAGCTTGAGTAGCGGGACGTTCGATGAGCAGTTCTTC. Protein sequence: CASSLSSGTFDEQFF.

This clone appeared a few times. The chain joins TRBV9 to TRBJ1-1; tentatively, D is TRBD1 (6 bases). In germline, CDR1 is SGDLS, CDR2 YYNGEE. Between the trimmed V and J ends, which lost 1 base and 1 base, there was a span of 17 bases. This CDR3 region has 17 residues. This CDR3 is CASSVTEGGYQNTEAFF. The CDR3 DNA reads TGTGCCAGCAGCGTAACGGAGGGGGGGTACCAGAACACTGAAGCTTTCTTT.

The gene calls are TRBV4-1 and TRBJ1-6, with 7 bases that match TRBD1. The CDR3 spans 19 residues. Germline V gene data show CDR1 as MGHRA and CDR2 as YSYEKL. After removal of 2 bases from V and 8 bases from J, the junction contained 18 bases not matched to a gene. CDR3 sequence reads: CASSQTDRALRGIDSPLHF. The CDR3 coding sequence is TGCGCCAGCAGCCAAACCGACAGGGCTCTCCGCGGGATAGATTCACCCCTCCACTTT.

For the CDR3, the DNA is TGTGCCAGCAGCTTCACTGGGGCCAACGTCCTGACTTTC. Translated, it gives CASSFTGANVLTF. The J gene is TRBJ2-6, the V gene TRBV5-4; D uncertain. Germline lookup yields CDR1 SGHNT and CDR2 YYREEE (reference sequence). Trimming cost V 2 bases and J 2 bases, with 2 bases left between them. This CDR3 comprises 13 residues.

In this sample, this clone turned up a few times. The CDR3 reads CASRSGQIAFF. The CDR3 DNA reads TGTGCCAGCCGCAGCGGGCAAATAGCTTTCTTT. The chain is built from TRBV27 and TRBJ1-1; no firm D call. V shed 8 bases and J shed 10 bases, with 14 bases lying between them. The CDR3 spans 11 residues. Germline CDR1 and CDR2: MNHEY and SMNVEV (reference sequence).

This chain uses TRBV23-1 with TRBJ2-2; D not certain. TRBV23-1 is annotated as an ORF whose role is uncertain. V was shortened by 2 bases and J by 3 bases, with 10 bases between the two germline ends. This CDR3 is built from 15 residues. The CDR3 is CASSQPTVHTGELFF. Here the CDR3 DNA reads TGCGCCAGCAGTCAACCGACTGTACACACCGGGGAGCTGTTTTTT.

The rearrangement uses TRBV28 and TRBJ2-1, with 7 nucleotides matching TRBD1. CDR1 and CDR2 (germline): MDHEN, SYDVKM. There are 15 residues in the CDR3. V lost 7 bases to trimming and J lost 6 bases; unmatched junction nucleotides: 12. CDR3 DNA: TGTGCCAGCATGTCCGGACAGGAAGTAATCAATGAGCAGTTCTTC. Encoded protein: CASMSGQEVINEQFF.

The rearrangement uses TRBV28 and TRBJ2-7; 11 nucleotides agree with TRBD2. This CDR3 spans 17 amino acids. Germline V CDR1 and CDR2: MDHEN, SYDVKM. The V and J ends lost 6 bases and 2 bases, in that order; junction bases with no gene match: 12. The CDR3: CASRSGTSGNLPYEQYF. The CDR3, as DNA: TGTGCCAGCAGGTCCGGGACTAGCGGAAACCTCCCCTACGAGCAGTACTTC.

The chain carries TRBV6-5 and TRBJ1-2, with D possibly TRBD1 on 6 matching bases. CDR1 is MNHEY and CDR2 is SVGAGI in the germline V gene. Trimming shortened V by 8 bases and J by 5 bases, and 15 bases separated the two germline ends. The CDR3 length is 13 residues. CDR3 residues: CASSTGLRYGYTF. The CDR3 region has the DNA TGTGCCAGCTCGACAGGACTGAGATATGGCTACACCTTC.

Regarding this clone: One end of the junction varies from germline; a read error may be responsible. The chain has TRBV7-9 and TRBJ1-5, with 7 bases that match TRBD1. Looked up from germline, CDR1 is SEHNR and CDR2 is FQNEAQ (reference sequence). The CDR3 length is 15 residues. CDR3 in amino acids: CSSSSGGGSNQPQHF. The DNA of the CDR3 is TGTTCCAGCAGCTCAGGAGGGGGCTCCAATCAGCCCCAGCATTTT.

CDR3 in DNA: TGTGCCAGCTCACCAATCGAGTTAGAGGGTGTCACTGAAGCTTTCTTT. This encodes CASSPIELEGVTEAFF. The V and J genes are TRBV18 and TRBJ1-1; D is uncertain. The CDR3 is made up of 16 amino acids. V lost 2 bases to trimming and J lost 4 bases, with 17 bases between them. From germline, CDR1 is KGHSH and CDR2 LQKENI.

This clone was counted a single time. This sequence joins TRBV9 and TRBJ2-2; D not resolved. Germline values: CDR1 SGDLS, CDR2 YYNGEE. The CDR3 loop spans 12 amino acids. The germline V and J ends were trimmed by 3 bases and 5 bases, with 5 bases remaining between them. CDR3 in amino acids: CASSDQTGELFF. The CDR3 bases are TGTGCCAGCAGCGACCAGACCGGGGAGCTGTTTTTT.

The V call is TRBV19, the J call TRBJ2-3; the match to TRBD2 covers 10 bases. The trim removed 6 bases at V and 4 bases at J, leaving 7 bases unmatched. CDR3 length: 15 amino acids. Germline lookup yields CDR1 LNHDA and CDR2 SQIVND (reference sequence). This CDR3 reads CASSTLAGLPDTQYF. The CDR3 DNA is TGTGCCAGTAGCACACTAGCGGGACTGCCAGATACGCAGTATTTT.

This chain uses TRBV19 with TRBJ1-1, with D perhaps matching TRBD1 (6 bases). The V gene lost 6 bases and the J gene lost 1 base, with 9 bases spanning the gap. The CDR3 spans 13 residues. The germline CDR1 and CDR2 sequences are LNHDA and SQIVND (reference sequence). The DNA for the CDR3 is TGTGCCAGTAGCCGGGGACAGAACACTGAAGCTTTCTTT. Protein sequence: CASSRGQNTEAFF. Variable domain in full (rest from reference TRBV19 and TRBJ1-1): DGGITQSPKYLFRKEGQNVTLSCEQNLNHDAMYWYRQDPGQGLRLIYYSQIVNDFQKGDIAEGYSVSREKKESFPLTVTSAQKNPTAFYLCASSRGQNTEAFFGQGTRLTVV.

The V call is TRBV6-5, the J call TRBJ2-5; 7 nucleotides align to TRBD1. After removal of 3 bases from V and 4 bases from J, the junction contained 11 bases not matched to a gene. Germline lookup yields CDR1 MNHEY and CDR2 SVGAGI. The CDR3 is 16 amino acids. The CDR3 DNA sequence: TGTGCCAGCAGTTATGGGGCAGCCAGGGGGTCAGAGACCCAGTACTTC. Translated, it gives CASSYGAARGSETQYF.

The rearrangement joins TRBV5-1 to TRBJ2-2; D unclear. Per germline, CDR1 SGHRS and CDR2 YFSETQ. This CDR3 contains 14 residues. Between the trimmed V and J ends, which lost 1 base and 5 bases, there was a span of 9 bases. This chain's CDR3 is CASSLSGGTGELFF. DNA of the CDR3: TGCGCCAGCAGCTTGTCGGGTGGGACCGGGGAGCTGTTTTTT.

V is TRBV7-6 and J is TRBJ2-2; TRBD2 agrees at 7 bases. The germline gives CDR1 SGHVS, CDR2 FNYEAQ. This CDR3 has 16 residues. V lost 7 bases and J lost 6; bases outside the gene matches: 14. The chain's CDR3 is CASNPVFGAGAGELFF. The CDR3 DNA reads TGTGCCAGCAACCCTGTCTTCGGGGCGGGAGCCGGGGAGCTGTTTTTT.

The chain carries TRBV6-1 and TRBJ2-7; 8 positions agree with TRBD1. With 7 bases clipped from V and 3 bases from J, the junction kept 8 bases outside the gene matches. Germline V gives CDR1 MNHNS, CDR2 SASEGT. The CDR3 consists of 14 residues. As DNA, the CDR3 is TGTGCCAGCAATGATGGACAGGGCAGCTACGAGCAGTACTTC. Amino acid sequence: CASNDGQGSYEQYF.

This chain's CDR3 is CASAPTSGGRELFF. CDR3 bases: TGTGCCAGCGCTCCTACTAGCGGGGGCCGGGAGCTGTTTTTT. The chain uses TRBV25-1 and TRBJ2-2, with TRBD2 matching over 11 bases. The CDR3 is 14 amino acids. V trimming: 8 bases; J trimming: 9 bases; junction bases outside the gene matches: 8. In germline, CDR1 is MGHDK, CDR2 SYGVNS.

DNA for the CDR3: TGCGCCAGCAGCTTGGCAGTAGCTAGCGGATCAACCTATGAGCAGTTCTTC. Its protein is CASSLAVASGSTYEQFF. The rearrangement joins TRBV5-1 to TRBJ2-1, with 7 nucleotides matching TRBD2. The CDR3 spans 17 residues. J was trimmed by 8 bases and V by 0 bases; bases with no gene match: 14. Germline loops: CDR1 SGHRS, CDR2 YFSETQ.

The CDR3 region is CASSFPFGSGSTTGELFF. CDR3 sequence (DNA): TGTGCCAGCAGCTTTCCCTTTGGCAGCGGGAGTACCACCGGGGAGCTGTTTTTT. The V gene is TRBV7-9, the J gene TRBJ2-2, with 8 bases identical to TRBD2. The CDR3 runs 18 residues. With 3 bases clipped from V and 4 bases from J, the junction kept 13 bases outside the gene matches. Germline V CDR1 and CDR2: SEHNR, FQNEAQ (reference sequence). The full variable domain, in which reference TRBV7-9 and TRBJ2-2 provide the parts outside the CDR3, is DTGVSQNPRHKITKRGQNVTFRCDPISEHNRLYWYRQTLGQGPEFLTYFQNEAQLEKSRLLSDRFSAERPKGSFSTLEIQRTEQGDSAMYLCASSFPFGSGSTTGELFFGEGSRLTVL.

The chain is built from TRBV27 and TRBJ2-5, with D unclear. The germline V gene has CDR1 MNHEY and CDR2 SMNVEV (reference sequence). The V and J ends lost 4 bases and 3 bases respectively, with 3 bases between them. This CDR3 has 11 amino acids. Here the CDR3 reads CASSSEETQYF. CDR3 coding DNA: TGTGCCAGCAGTTCAGAAGAGACCCAGTACTTC.